Below are 23 T cell receptor beta chains sequenced from a single sample in a study of vaccination effects on CD4 cells after COVID-19. Clones were sequenced by immunoSEQ multiplex PCR, and TCRdb holds only the in-frame ones, with some missing. Among about 27,000 clones listed, roughly 80% were seen once. Ahead of sequencing, the ViraFEST assay grew antigen-specific CD4+ T cells using viral peptide pools. Following culture for approximately ten days, CD4+ T cells were isolated. As their vaccination, participants received two doses of either BNT162b2 or mRNA-1273. Their target antigens are unknown. The material was CD4+ T cells from PBMCs cultured with HCoV-NL63 spike peptides, obtained after COVID-19 vaccination. The receptors originated from a human donor who received a COVID-19 vaccine. Some clones in this sample may be carry-over from other donors' samples.

The chain recombines TRBV2 with TRBJ1-2; D ambiguous. This CDR3 is 14 amino acids long. Trimming stripped 0 bases from V and 5 bases from J, with 10 bases between. CDR1 is SNHLY, CDR2 FYNNEI, per germline. The CDR3 loop reads CASSEALAGYGYTF. CDR3 bases: TGTGCCAGCAGTGAAGCGCTTGCAGGATATGGCTACACCTTC.

V is TRBV11-2 and J is TRBJ1-1; D call uncertain. Trimming took 3 bases from V and 2 from J, leaving 13 bases between them. The CDR3 loop spans 15 amino acids. The V gene's germline CDR1 is SGHAT and CDR2 FQNNGV. For the CDR3, the DNA is TGTGCCAGCAGCTTCCGGGTGAATTCAAACACTGAAGCTTTCTTT. This codes for CASSFRVNSNTEAFF.

V gene TRBV18 combines with J gene TRBJ1-3; maybe TRBD1 (5 bases). From germline, CDR1 is KGHSH and CDR2 LQKENI. CDR3 length equals 16 residues. V was shortened by 7 bases and J by 0 bases, with 16 bases between the two germline ends. CDR3 sequence: CASFPGGSGSGNTIYF. CDR3 bases: TGTGCCAGCTTCCCGGGGGGAAGCGGCTCTGGAAACACCATATATTTT.

This chain connects TRBV2 to TRBJ2-1; D remains unclear. The V end lost 6 bases, the J end lost 9 bases, and 18 bases lay between the germline ends. The CDR3 is 14 residues long. Germline V gene lookup returns CDR1 SNHLY and CDR2 FYNNEI. This chain's CDR3 is CASRARDIITEQFF. CDR3 sequence (DNA): TGTGCCAGCAGGGCCCGAGACATAATCACTGAGCAGTTCTTC. The whole variable domain, remainder taken from reference TRBV2 and TRBJ2-1, is EPEVTQTPSHQVTQMGQEVILRCVPISNHLYFYWYRQILGQKVEFLVSFYNNEISEKSEIFDDQFSVERPDGSNFTLKIRSTKLEDSAMYFCASRARDIITEQFFGPGTRLTVL.

The chain combines TRBV29-1 with TRBJ1-1; TRBD1 matches at 11 bases. V gave up 6 bases and J gave up 5 bases; unmatched junction bases: 8. The CDR3 is 14 residues long. Germline CDR1 SQVTM, CDR2 ANQGSEA. CDR3 region: CSVRDRGLMTEAFF. The CDR3 DNA is TGCAGCGTCCGGGACAGGGGGTTAATGACTGAAGCTTTCTTT.

The chain recombines TRBV29-1 with TRBJ2-3; possibly TRBD2 for D (5 bases). The CDR3 consists of 16 residues. V was cut by 1 base and J by 3 bases, with 17 bases left in between. Germline CDR1 and CDR2: SQVTM and ANQGSEA. CDR3 DNA: TGCAGCGTTGAAGGGCAACCGGGATTAGGGACAGATACGCAGTATTTT. It translates to CSVEGQPGLGTDTQYF.

The chain recombines TRBV19 with TRBJ1-2, with 8 positions matching TRBD1. Germline CDR1 and CDR2: LNHDA and SQIVND (reference sequence). The CDR3 has 12 residues. V gave up 9 bases and J gave up 3 bases; unmatched junction bases: 3. The CDR3 sequence is CASGQGDYGYTF. DNA of the CDR3: TGTGCCAGCGGACAGGGCGACTATGGCTACACCTTC.

Details on this clone: Other DNA sequences within the sample encode an identical CDR3. This rearrangement joins TRBV5-1 to TRBJ2-3; D gene ambiguous. The germline V and J ends were trimmed by 1 base and 2 bases, with 2 bases remaining between them. This CDR3 has 12 amino acids. The germline V gene has CDR1 SGHRS and CDR2 YFSETQ. CDR3 amino acids: CASSLTTDTQYF. The DNA of the CDR3 is TGCGCCAGCAGCTTGACCACAGATACGCAGTATTTT.

This sequence joins TRBV6-5 and TRBJ2-2; D might be TRBD2 (5 bases). Germline CDR1 reads MNHEY; CDR2 reads SVGAGI. Deletions cut 6 bases from V and 1 base from J, with 9 bases between. The CDR3 totals 14 residues. Here the CDR3 reads CASSGLENTGELFF. Written as DNA, the CDR3 is TGTGCCAGCAGCGGACTGGAGAACACCGGGGAGCTGTTTTTT.

The chain has TRBV30 and TRBJ2-5, with TRBD2 identical over 10 bases. The length of the CDR3 is 15 residues. J lost 2 bases, V lost 7 bases, and 10 bases had no gene match. The germline V gene has CDR1 GTSNPN and CDR2 SVGIG (reference sequence). Here the CDR3 reads CASAGGAGGQETQYF. In DNA form, the CDR3 reads TGTGCCTCAGCCGGGGGAGCGGGGGGGCAAGAGACCCAGTACTTC.

V is TRBV2 and J is TRBJ2-1; 10 bases match TRBD2. V lost 7 bases and J lost 3; bases outside the gene matches: 6. Germline values: CDR1 SNHLY, CDR2 FYNNEI. CDR3 length: 15 residues. DNA of the CDR3: TGTGCCAGCACTAACCAGCGGGGGGGCTACAATGAGCAGTTCTTC. Its protein product is CASTNQRGGYNEQFF.

V gene TRBV7-2 combines with J gene TRBJ1-2; TRBD1 matches at 8 bases. This CDR3 comprises 15 residues. The germline V gene has CDR1 SGHTA and CDR2 FQGNSA. V was clipped by 5 bases and J by 3 bases; unmatched bases: 8. For the CDR3, the DNA is TGTGCCAGCAGCGCGCGACCGGGACAGGACTATGGCTACACCTTC. It codes for CASSARPGQDYGYTF.

This clone was observed a single time. The V gene is TRBV5-1, the J gene TRBJ1-6; the D is unclear. V lost 3 bases, J lost 9 bases, and 13 bases lay in between. Germline CDR1 reads SGHRS; CDR2 reads YFSETQ. This CDR3 spans 14 amino acids. CDR3 bases: TGCGCCAGCAGCTGGACGGAGCAATTTTCACCCCTCCACTTT. Its translation is CASSWTEQFSPLHF.

J is TRBJ2-6 and V is TRBV7-9; no reliable D call. V lost 2 bases, J lost 7 bases, and 6 bases lay in between. Per germline, CDR1 SEHNR and CDR2 FQNEAQ (reference sequence). The CDR3 totals 13 residues. The CDR3 loop is CASSLLGANVLTF. In nucleotides, the CDR3 is TGTGCCAGCAGCTTATTGGGAGCCAACGTCCTGACTTTC.

This clone was picked up a small number of times. The chain has TRBV6-2 or TRBV6-3 and TRBJ2-2; D gene unclear. The CDR3 runs 17 residues. V was clipped by 2 bases and J by 4 bases, with 17 bases between them. From germline, CDR1 is MNHEY and CDR2 SVGEGT. This CDR3 reads CASSYPILDGATGELFF. The CDR3 coding sequence is TGTGCCAGCAGTTACCCAATTTTGGACGGAGCCACCGGGGAGCTGTTTTTT.

This chain connects TRBV6-5 to TRBJ2-3, with 7 bases identical to TRBD2. The CDR3 totals 16 residues. The V gene's germline CDR1 is MNHEY and CDR2 SVGAGI. V gave up 0 bases and J gave up 2 bases; unmatched junction bases: 5. The CDR3 bases are TGTGCCAGCAGTTACTCTTCCGGGGGGTTCACAGATACGCAGTATTTT. This gives the protein CASSYSSGGFTDTQYF.

The rearrangement uses TRBV28 and TRBJ1-2; D gene unclear. The CDR3 length is 14 residues. V lost 2 bases and J 8 bases, leaving 15 bases between the germline ends. Per the germline V gene, CDR1 is MDHEN and CDR2 is SYDVKM. This chain's CDR3 is CASSLNPPRGGYTF. The CDR3 nucleotides read TGTGCCAGCAGTTTAAACCCCCCTCGAGGAGGCTACACCTTC.

The V and J genes are TRBV2 and TRBJ1-2; a weak D match, TRBD1 (5 bases). Germline CDR1 and CDR2: SNHLY and FYNNEI. CDR3 size: 15 residues. V was trimmed by 3 bases and J by 3 bases, leaving 14 bases between them. Here the CDR3 DNA reads TGTGCCAGCAGTGAGGTGAGCGGGACCTACTATGGCTACACCTTC. Translated: CASSEVSGTYYGYTF. The full variable domain, completed using reference TRBV2 and TRBJ1-2, is EPEVTQTPSHQVTQMGQEVILRCVPISNHLYFYWYRQILGQKVEFLVSFYNNEISEKSEIFDDQFSVERPDGSNFTLKIRSTKLEDSAMYFCASSEVSGTYYGYTFGSGTRLTVV.

This chain connects TRBV18 to TRBJ2-7, with a possible D match to TRBD1 (6 bases). The V end was cut by 5 bases, the J end by 3 bases, with 11 bases between. This CDR3 has 13 amino acids. Germline V gene lookup returns CDR1 KGHSH and CDR2 LQKENI. CDR3 amino acids: CASSSRDNYEQYV. DNA of the CDR3: TGTGCCAGCTCATCAAGGGACAACTACGAGCAGTACGTC.

This chain joins TRBV7-3 and TRBJ2-1; D remains unclear. The CDR3 is made up of 16 amino acids. Germline V CDR1 and CDR2: SGHTA, FQGTGA. V was cut by 4 bases and J by 0 bases, with 13 bases left in between. Here the CDR3 reads CASSSSGASSYNEQFF. CDR3 sequence (DNA): TGTGCCAGCAGCTCCTCTGGCGCGAGCTCCTACAATGAGCAGTTCTTC.

This clone came up a few times. V is TRBV4-3 and J is TRBJ1-6; maybe TRBD1 (6 bases). Trimming took 0 bases from V and 7 from J, leaving 13 bases between them. The germline V gene encodes CDR1 LGHNA and CDR2 YSLEER. The CDR3 length is 16 residues. CDR3 loop: CASSQEGGFWNSPLHF. Here the CDR3 DNA reads TGCGCCAGCAGCCAAGAAGGGGGGTTTTGGAATTCACCCCTCCACTTT.

J is TRBJ2-1 and V is TRBV24-1, with 8 bases lining up with TRBD1. Germline lookup yields CDR1 KGHDR and CDR2 SFDVKD. J was trimmed by 6 bases and V by 3 bases; bases with no gene match: 0. This CDR3 has 13 amino acids. The CDR3 reads CATSDGQGNEQFF. The CDR3 DNA reads TGTGCCACCAGTGATGGACAGGGCAATGAGCAGTTCTTC.

This rearrangement joins TRBV18 to TRBJ2-7; D perhaps matches TRBD1 (5 bases). This CDR3 has 13 residues. Germline V CDR1 and CDR2: KGHSH, LQKENI. The V and J ends lost 4 bases and 3 bases respectively, with 10 bases between them. The chain's CDR3 is CASSQAQGYEQYV. The CDR3 DNA reads TGTGCCAGCTCACAGGCGCAGGGCTACGAGCAGTACGTC.